This is a list of T cell receptor beta chains from one sample in a study of CD8 T cells in ankylosing spondylitis. TCRdb recomputed calls from the 5' RACE reads with MiXCR, one row per CDR3 protein. The sample carries under 30,000 distinct CDR3 sequences, roughly 8.6% recorded once. The sequencing sample was made of blood. These receptors were taken from a male donor with ankylosing spondylitis or in good health (not recorded which). The CDR3 runs from the conserved cysteine through the conserved F or W. The D gene is left open where the match is weak. Clone sizes are given selectively: once, few, many, or a class where the clone is expanded.

.	TRBV20-1	TRBJ2-1	TRBD2	CSARAGLARPMSYNEQFF	TGCAGTGCTAGAGCCGGACTAGCGCGCCCGATGTCCTACAATGAGCAGTTCTTC
few	TRBV7-3	TRBJ1-1	.	CASSYTGQGTGALRF	TGTGCCAGCAGCTACACGGGGCAGGGGACGGGGGCCCTTCGGTTT
.	TRBV24-1	TRBJ2-2	TRBD2	CATSDAKAGGPAGELFF	TGTGCCACCAGTGATGCGAAAGCGGGAGGGCCGGCGGGGGAGCTGTTTTTT
few	TRBV20-1	TRBJ2-1	.	CSARVLYNEQFF	TGCAGTGCTAGAGTACTGTACAATGAGCAGTTCTTC
.	TRBV11-2	TRBJ2-4	.	CASSAGGLEKNIQYF	TGTGCCAGCAGCGCCGGGGGGCTAGAAAAAAACATTCAGTACTTC
few	TRBV19	TRBJ2-5	.	CASSMARGQETQYF	TGTGCCAGTAGTATGGCGCGGGGACAAGAGACCCAGTACTTC
few	TRBV7-2	TRBJ1-1	.	CASSLAITGEAFF	TGTGCCAGCAGCCTAGCGATAACAGGTGAAGCTTTCTTT
many	TRBV29-1	TRBJ2-7	TRBD1	CSVGQGSQREQYF	TGCAGCGTTGGACAGGGGTCCCAAAGGGAGCAGTACTTC
few	TRBV6-2/TRBV6-3	TRBJ1-1	.	CASSYGGRGGTEAFF	TGTGCCAGCAGTTACGGGGGCCGGGGCGGCACTGAAGCTTTCTTT
many	TRBV7-9	TRBJ1-1	.	CASSSRIGGVGTEAFF	TGTGCCAGCAGCTCTCGAATTGGGGGCGTCGGCACTGAAGCTTTCTTT
few	TRBV30	TRBJ1-1	.	CAWSEGVLRREAFF	TGTGCCTGGAGTGAGGGGGTCCTCCGGCGAGAAGCTTTCTTT
.	TRBV5-1	TRBJ2-2	TRBD2	CASSLDGVSGSRTGELFF	TGCGCCAGCAGCTTGGATGGTGTGAGCGGGAGTCGCACCGGGGAGCTGTTTTTT
.	TRBV20-1	TRBJ1-4	TRBD1	CSALLGQGPEKLFF	TGCAGTGCCCTGTTGGGACAGGGCCCTGAAAAACTGTTTTTT
.	TRBV7-2	TRBJ2-3	.	CASSPQVRRDTQYF	TGTGCCAGCAGCCCGCAGGTCCGAAGAGATACGCAGTATTTT
few	TRBV28	TRBJ2-2	.	CASSYLGLNTGELFF	TGTGCCAGCAGCTACTTGGGACTCAACACCGGGGAGCTGTTTTTT
many	TRBV29-1	TRBJ2-1	.	CSVAPIRVGYEQFF	TGCAGCGTTGCCCCGATTCGGGTAGGGTATGAGCAGTTCTTC
many	TRBV12-3/TRBV12-4	TRBJ1-5	.	CASSLQGLNQPQHF	TGTGCCAGCAGCTTACAGGGTTTAAATCAGCCCCAGCATTTT
.	TRBV12-3/TRBV12-4	TRBJ2-2	TRBD1	CASSKDRGIAGELFF	TGTGCCAGCAGCAAGGACAGGGGAATTGCCGGGGAGCTGTTTTTT
.	TRBV5-1	TRBJ2-5	.	CASSPGTKTETQYF	TGCGCCAGCAGCCCCGGGACAAAGACAGAGACCCAGTACTTC
.	TRBV7-2	TRBJ2-6	.	CASSLLLGANVLTF	TGTGCCAGCAGCTTATTACTTGGGGCCAACGTCCTGACTTTC
.	TRBV12-3/TRBV12-4	TRBJ2-3	.	CASSSSVGQYSTDTQYF	TGTGCCAGCAGCTCCTCCGTTGGACAGTATAGCACAGATACGCAGTATTTT
many	TRBV7-2	TRBJ2-2	.	CASSSSRGATGELFF	TGTGCCAGCAGCTCCAGCAGGGGGGCCACCGGGGAGCTGTTTTTT
many	TRBV7-2	TRBJ1-1	.	CASSQNLLRGTEAFF	TGTGCCAGCAGCCAAAATTTATTACGAGGGACTGAAGCTTTCTTT
many	TRBV29-1	TRBJ1-1	.	CSVEGGEGTFF	TGCAGCGTTGAAGGCGGCGAAGGAACTTTCTTT
many	TRBV29-1	TRBJ1-1	.	CSVDSHGGRTEAFF	TGCAGCGTTGACAGCCACGGAGGTCGCACTGAAGCTTTCTTT
.	TRBV6-5	TRBJ1-4	.	CASSPQVATNEKLFF	TGTGCCAGCAGCCCGCAGGTAGCAACTAATGAAAAACTGTTTTTT
few	TRBV5-5	TRBJ1-1	.	CASGQPGTEAFF	TGTGCCAGCGGTCAGCCGGGCACTGAAGCTTTCTTT
few	TRBV29-1	TRBJ2-2	.	CSVEDLGRGRGTGELFF	TGCAGCGTTGAAGATCTTGGCAGGGGCCGGGGCACCGGGGAGCTGTTTTTT
many	TRBV29-1	TRBJ2-1	.	CSVERTGISSYNEQFF	TGCAGCGTTGAAAGAACAGGGATCTCCTCCTACAATGAGCAGTTCTTC
few	TRBV4-3	TRBJ1-6	TRBD1	CASSQERGLNSPLHF	TGCGCCAGCAGCCAAGAGAGGGGGCTAAATTCACCCCTCCACTTT
once	TRBV5-1	TRBJ2-2	.	CASSLDSGMNTGELFF	TGCGCCAGCAGCTTGGACTCTGGGATGAACACCGGGGAGCTGTTTTTT
many	TRBV4-1	TRBJ2-1	TRBD2	CASSLGLAYNEQFF	TGCGCCAGCAGCCTGGGACTAGCCTACAATGAGCAGTTCTTC
few	TRBV12-3/TRBV12-4	TRBJ2-6	.	CASSLGRVGANVLTF	TGTGCCAGCAGCCTTGGTAGGGTCGGGGCCAACGTCCTGACTTTC
.	TRBV6-2/TRBV6-3	TRBJ1-5	.	CASGPLIVQPQHF	TGTGCCAGCGGCCCGCTGATCGTTCAGCCCCAGCATTTT
few	TRBV6-2/TRBV6-3	TRBJ2-5	.	CASRETTKETQYF	TGTGCCAGCAGGGAAACGACCAAAGAGACCCAGTACTTC
.	TRBV20-1	TRBJ2-3	TRBD2	CSAWTSGSTDTQYF	TGCAGTGCTTGGACTAGCGGGAGCACAGATACGCAGTATTTT
many	TRBV7-2	TRBJ2-1	.	CASSLRSGLNEQFF	TGTGCCAGCAGCTTAAGGAGCGGACTCAATGAGCAGTTCTTC
many	TRBV7-2	TRBJ1-1	.	CASSLLGRGTEAFF	TGTGCCAGCAGCTTATTGGGGCGGGGCACTGAAGCTTTCTTT
many	TRBV28	TRBJ2-7	TRBD1	CASSFRDRSYEQYF	TGTGCCAGCAGTTTCCGGGACAGGTCCTACGAGCAGTACTTC
few	TRBV20-1	TRBJ2-5	TRBD2	CSARGLGAAETQYF	TGCAGTGCTAGGGGACTAGGGGCAGCAGAGACCCAGTACTTC
few	TRBV12-3/TRBV12-4	TRBJ2-7	TRBD1	CASSARDRGRYEQYF	TGTGCCAGCAGTGCCCGGGACAGGGGAAGGTACGAGCAGTACTTC
few	TRBV28	TRBJ2-2	TRBD1	CASNPTGATGELFF	TGTGCCAGCAACCCGACAGGGGCCACCGGGGAGCTGTTTTTT
few	TRBV12-3/TRBV12-4	TRBJ2-7	.	CASSPDGDYEQYF	TGTGCCAGCAGCCCGGACGGCGACTACGAGCAGTACTTC
.	TRBV2	TRBJ1-4	TRBD1	CASSIDQGGEKLFF	TGTGCCAGCAGTATCGATCAGGGGGGTGAAAAACTGTTTTTT
few	TRBV6-2/TRBV6-3	TRBJ2-2	TRBD2	CASSYAYSRGGQDTGELFF	TGTGCCAGCAGTTACGCCTACTCGCGGGGGGGCCAGGACACCGGGGAGCTGTTTTTT
many	TRBV4-3	TRBJ2-3	.	CASSPRSSASPTQYF	TGCGCCAGCAGCCCAAGATCTAGCGCGAGCCCAACGCAGTATTTT
.	TRBV27	TRBJ1-2	TRBD1	CASSRTGGDYGYTF	TGTGCCAGCTCAAGGACAGGGGGCGACTATGGCTACACCTTC
.	TRBV28	TRBJ2-2	.	CASRWSVNTGELFF	TGTGCCAGCAGGTGGTCGGTGAACACCGGGGAGCTGTTTTTT
few	TRBV3-1	TRBJ2-1	TRBD1	CASSYRGNEQFF	TGTGCCAGCAGCTACAGGGGGAATGAGCAGTTCTTC
few	TRBV28	TRBJ2-1	TRBD1	CASSLVVGQGAVEQFF	TGTGCCAGCAGTTTAGTCGTGGGCCAGGGGGCAGTCGAGCAGTTCTTC